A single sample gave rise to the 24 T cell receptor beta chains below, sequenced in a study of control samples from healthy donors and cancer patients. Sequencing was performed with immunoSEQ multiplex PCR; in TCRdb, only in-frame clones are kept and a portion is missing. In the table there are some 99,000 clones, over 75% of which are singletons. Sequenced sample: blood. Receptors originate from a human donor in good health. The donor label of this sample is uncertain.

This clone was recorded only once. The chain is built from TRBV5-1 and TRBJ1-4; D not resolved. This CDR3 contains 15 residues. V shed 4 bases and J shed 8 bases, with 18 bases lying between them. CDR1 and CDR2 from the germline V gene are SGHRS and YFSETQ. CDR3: CASSESGSVGEKLFF. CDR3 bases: TGCGCCAGCAGCGAAAGTGGGAGCGTGGGAGAAAAACTGTTTTTT.

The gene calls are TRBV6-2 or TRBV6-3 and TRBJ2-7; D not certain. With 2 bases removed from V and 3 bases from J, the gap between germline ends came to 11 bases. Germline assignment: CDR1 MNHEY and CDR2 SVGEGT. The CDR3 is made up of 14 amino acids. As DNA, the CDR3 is TGTGCCAGCAGTTACGACGGAACCGTCTACGAGCAGTACTTC. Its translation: CASSYDGTVYEQYF.

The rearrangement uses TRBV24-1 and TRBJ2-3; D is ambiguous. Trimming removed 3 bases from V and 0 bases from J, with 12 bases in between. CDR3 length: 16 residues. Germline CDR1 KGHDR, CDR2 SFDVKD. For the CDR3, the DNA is TGTGCCACCAGTGATCCCGATCCCTCGAGCACAGATACGCAGTATTTT. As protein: CATSDPDPSSTDTQYF.

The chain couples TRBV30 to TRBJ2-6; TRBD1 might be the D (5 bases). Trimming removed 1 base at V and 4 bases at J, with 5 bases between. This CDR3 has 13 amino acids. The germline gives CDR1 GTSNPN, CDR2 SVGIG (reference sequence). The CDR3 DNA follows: TGTGCCTGGAGTGGACAGGGGGCCAACGTCCTGACTTTC. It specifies CAWSGQGANVLTF.

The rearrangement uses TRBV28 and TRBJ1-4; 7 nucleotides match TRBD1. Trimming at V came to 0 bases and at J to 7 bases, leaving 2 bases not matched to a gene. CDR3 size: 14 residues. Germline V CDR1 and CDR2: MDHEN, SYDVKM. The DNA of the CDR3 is TGTGCCAGCAGTTTATGGCAGGGGGGTGAAAAACTGTTTTTT. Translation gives CASSLWQGGEKLFF.

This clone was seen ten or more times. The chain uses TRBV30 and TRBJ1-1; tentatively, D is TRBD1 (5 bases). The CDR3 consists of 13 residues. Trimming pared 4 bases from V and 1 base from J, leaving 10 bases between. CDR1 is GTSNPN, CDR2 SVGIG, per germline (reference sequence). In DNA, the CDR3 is TGTGCCTGGATGAAGGGGCCGAACACTGAAGCTTTCTTT. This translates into CAWMKGPNTEAFF.

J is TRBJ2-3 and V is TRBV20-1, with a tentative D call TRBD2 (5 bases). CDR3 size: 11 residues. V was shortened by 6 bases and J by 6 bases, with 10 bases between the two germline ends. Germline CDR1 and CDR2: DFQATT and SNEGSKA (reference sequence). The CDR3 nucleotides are TGCAGTGCCGGGGAAGGGGATACGCAGTATTTT. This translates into CSAGEGDTQYF.

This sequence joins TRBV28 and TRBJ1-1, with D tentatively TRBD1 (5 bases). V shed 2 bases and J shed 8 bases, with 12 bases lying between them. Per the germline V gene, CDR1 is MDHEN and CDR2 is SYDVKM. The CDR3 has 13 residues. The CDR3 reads CASSLIGGDEAFF. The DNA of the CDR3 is TGTGCCAGCAGTTTAATAGGAGGGGACGAAGCTTTCTTT.

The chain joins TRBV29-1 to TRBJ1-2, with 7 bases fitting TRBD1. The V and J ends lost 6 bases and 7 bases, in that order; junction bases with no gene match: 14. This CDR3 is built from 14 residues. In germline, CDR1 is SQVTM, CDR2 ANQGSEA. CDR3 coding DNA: TGCAGCGTCACCCCGACAGGGTGGGGTGGTGGCTACACCTTC. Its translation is CSVTPTGWGGGYTF.

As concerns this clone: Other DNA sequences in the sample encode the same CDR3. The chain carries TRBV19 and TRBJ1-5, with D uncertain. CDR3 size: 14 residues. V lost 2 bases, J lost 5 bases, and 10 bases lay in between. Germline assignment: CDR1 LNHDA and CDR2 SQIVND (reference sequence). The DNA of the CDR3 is TGTGCCAGTAGTATACCGGACGGATATCAGCCCCAGCATTTT. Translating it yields CASSIPDGYQPQHF.

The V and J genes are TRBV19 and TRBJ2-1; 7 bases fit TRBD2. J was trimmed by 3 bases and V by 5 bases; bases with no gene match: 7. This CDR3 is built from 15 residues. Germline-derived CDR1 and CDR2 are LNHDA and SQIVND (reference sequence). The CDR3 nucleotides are TGTGCCAGTAGTCCGGGGGGATGGGTCTACAATGAGCAGTTCTTC. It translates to CASSPGGWVYNEQFF.

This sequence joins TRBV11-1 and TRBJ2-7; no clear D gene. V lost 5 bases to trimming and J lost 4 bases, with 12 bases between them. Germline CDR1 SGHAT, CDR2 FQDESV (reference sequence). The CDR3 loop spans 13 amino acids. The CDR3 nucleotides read TGTGCCAGCAGCCTGGACGGAATGTACGAGCAGTACTTC. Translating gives CASSLDGMYEQYF.

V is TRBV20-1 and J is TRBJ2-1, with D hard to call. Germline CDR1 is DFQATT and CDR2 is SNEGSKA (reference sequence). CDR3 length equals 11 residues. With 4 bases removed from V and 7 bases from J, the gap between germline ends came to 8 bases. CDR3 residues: CSANGPNEQFF. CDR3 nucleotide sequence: TGCAGTGCTAACGGACCGAATGAGCAGTTCTTC.

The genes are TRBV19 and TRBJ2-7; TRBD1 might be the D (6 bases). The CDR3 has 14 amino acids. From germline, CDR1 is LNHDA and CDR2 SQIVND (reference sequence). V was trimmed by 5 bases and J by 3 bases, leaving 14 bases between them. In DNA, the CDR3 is TGTGCCAGTAGTCCTACAGGGAATCGCTACGAGCAGTACTTC. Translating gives CASSPTGNRYEQYF.

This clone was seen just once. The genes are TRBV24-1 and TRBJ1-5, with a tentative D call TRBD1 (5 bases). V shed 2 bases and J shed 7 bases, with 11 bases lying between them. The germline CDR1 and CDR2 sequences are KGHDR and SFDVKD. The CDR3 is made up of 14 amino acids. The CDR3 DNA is TGTGCCACCAGTGATTCTAGGGACCGACAGCCCCAGCATTTT. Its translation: CATSDSRDRQPQHF.

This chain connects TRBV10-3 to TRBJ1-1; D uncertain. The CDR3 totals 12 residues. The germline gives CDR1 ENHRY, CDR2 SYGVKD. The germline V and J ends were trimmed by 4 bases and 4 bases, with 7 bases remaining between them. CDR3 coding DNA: TGTGCCATCAGTGGGAGCGGCACTGAAGCTTTCTTT. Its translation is CAISGSGTEAFF.

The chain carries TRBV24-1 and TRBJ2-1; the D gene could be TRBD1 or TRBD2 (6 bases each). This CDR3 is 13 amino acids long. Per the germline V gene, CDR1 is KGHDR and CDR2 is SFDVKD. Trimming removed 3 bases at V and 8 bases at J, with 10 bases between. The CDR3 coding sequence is TGTGCCACCAGTGATCCAGGGGAGGATGAGCAGTTCTTC. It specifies CATSDPGEDEQFF.

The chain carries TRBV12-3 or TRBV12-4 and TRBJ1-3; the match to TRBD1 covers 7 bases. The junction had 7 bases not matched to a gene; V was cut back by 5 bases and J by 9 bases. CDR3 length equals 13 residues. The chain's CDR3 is CASSPGQDRTIYF. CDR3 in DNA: TGTGCCAGCAGTCCCGGACAGGATCGCACCATATATTTT.

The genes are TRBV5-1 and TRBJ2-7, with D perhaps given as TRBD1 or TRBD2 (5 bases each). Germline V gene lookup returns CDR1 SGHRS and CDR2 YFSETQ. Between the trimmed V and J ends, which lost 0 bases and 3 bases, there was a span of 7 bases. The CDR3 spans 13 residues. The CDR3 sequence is CASSLGDGYEQYF. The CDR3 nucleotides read TGCGCCAGCAGCTTGGGGGACGGCTACGAGCAGTACTTC. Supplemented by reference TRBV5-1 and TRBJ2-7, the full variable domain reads KAGVTQTPRYLIKTRGQQVTLSCSPISGHRSVSWYQQTPGQGLQFLFEYFSETQRNKGNFPGRFSGRQFSNSRSEMNVSTLELGDSALYLCASSLGDGYEQYFGPGTRLTVT.

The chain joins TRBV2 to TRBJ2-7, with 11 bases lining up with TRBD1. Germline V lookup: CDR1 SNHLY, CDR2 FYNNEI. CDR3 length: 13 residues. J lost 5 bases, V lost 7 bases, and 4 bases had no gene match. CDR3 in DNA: TGTGCCAGCAACCGGGACAGGGGGGACGAGCAGTACTTC. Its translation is CASNRDRGDEQYF.

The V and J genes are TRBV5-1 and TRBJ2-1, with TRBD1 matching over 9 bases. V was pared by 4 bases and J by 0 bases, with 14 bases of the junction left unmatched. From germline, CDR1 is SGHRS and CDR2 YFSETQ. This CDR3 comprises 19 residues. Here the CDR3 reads CASSSNRGLMGTSYNEQFF. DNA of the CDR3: TGCGCCAGCAGCAGCAACAGGGGGCTGATGGGGACCTCCTACAATGAGCAGTTCTTC.

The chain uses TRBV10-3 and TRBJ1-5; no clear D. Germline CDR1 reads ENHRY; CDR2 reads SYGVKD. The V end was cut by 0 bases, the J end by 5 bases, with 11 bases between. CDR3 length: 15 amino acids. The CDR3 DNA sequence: TGTGCCATCAGTGAGTCGGCGGAGGGTTATCAGCCCCAGCATTTT. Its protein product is CAISESAEGYQPQHF.

DNA of the CDR3: TGTGCCAGCAGTGATAGTTTAACTAGCAATCAGCCCCAGCATTTT. The encoded protein is CASSDSLTSNQPQHF. The V and J genes are TRBV6-1 and TRBJ1-5; the D is unclear. Per germline, CDR1 MNHNS and CDR2 SASEGT. V was pared by 3 bases and J by 0 bases, with 9 bases between. This CDR3 has 15 residues.

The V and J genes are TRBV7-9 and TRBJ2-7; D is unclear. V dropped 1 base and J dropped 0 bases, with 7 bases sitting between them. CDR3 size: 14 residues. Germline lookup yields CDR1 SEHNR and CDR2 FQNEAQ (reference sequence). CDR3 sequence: CASSLGRSSYEQYV. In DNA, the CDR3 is TGTGCCAGCAGCTTAGGACGGTCCTCCTACGAGCAGTACGTC.